This T cell receptor (beta chain) stems from a study of T cell changes during pregnancy in multiple sclerosis. TCRdb's table, derived via immunoSEQ multiplex PCR, lists solely in-frame clones and lacks some. The profile covers some 79,000 clones, with 90% to 95% appearing a single time and 0.4% to 0.6% taken by the ten largest. The TCR sequence derives from a female donor with multiple sclerosis, enrolled in a pregnancy study. The source was CD4+ T cells from peripheral blood mononuclear cells, collected in the second trimester of pregnancy.

DNA for the CDR3: TGTGCCAGCAGTAATCGACAGGGGATAGGGGAAAAACTGTTTTTT. Translated: CASSNRQGIGEKLFF. This chain uses TRBV25-1 with TRBJ1-4, with TRBD1 identical over 8 bases. Trimming took 5 bases from V and 8 from J; bases not matched to a gene: 10. The CDR3 extends over 15 amino acids. Germline assignment: CDR1 MGHDK and CDR2 SYGVNS.